A single sample gave rise to the 5 T cell receptor beta chains below, sequenced in a study of T cell changes during pregnancy in multiple sclerosis. Sequencing was performed with immunoSEQ multiplex PCR; in TCRdb, only in-frame clones are kept and a portion is missing. The sample has approximately 92,000 clones; over 85% are singletons. Specimen: peripheral blood, collected after pregnancy. Receptors originate from a female donor with multiple sclerosis, enrolled in a pregnancy study.

V and J are TRBV4-1 and TRBJ2-5; 7 bases line up with TRBD2. The V segment lost 0 bases and the J segment 7 bases; nucleotides outside the gene matches: 14. The CDR3 spans 17 residues. CDR1 is MGHRA and CDR2 is YSYEKL in the germline V gene. Written as DNA, the CDR3 is TGCGCCAGCAGCCAAGAATGGGGGGAGGGGCAGATTAGGACCCAGTACTTC. It specifies CASSQEWGEGQIRTQYF.

The chain uses TRBV1 and TRBJ2-1; the table's D call TRBD2 went unverified against the DNA. TRBV1 is a listed pseudogene. The CDR3 is made up of 17 amino acids. The CDR3 nucleotides read TGCACCAGCAGCCAAGGAGACGCCGAAGCGGCCTACAATGAGCAGTTCTTC. Amino acids: CTSSQGDAEAAYNEQFF.

The chain is built from TRBV5-8 and TRBJ2-7; TRBD1 aligns across 7 bases. Germline CDR1 reads SGHTS; CDR2 reads YDEGEE. The CDR3 loop spans 15 amino acids. J lost 3 bases, V lost 0 bases, and 6 bases had no gene match. The CDR3 bases are TGTGCCAGCAGCTTGGGGTTCGGGACAGACTACGAGCAGTACTTC. Encoded protein: CASSLGFGTDYEQYF.

The chain combines TRBV9 with TRBJ1-1, with D tentatively TRBD1 (5 bases). The length of the CDR3 is 12 residues. Germline V gene sequence: CDR1 SGDLS, CDR2 YYNGEE. Trimming cost V 4 bases and J 4 bases, with 8 bases left between them. The CDR3: CASSPRGTEAFF. The CDR3 DNA sequence: TGTGCCAGCAGCCCAAGGGGCACTGAAGCTTTCTTT.

This sequence joins TRBV28 and TRBJ2-5; 11 bases line up with TRBD2. The CDR3 contains 18 residues. CDR1 and CDR2 (germline): MDHEN, SYDVKM. The V segment lost 1 base and the J segment 5 bases; nucleotides outside the gene matches: 12. CDR3 sequence (DNA): TGTGCCAGCAGTTTATCCGGGACTAGCGGAAATCCCCGGGAGACCCAGTACTTC. Its translation: CASSLSGTSGNPRETQYF.